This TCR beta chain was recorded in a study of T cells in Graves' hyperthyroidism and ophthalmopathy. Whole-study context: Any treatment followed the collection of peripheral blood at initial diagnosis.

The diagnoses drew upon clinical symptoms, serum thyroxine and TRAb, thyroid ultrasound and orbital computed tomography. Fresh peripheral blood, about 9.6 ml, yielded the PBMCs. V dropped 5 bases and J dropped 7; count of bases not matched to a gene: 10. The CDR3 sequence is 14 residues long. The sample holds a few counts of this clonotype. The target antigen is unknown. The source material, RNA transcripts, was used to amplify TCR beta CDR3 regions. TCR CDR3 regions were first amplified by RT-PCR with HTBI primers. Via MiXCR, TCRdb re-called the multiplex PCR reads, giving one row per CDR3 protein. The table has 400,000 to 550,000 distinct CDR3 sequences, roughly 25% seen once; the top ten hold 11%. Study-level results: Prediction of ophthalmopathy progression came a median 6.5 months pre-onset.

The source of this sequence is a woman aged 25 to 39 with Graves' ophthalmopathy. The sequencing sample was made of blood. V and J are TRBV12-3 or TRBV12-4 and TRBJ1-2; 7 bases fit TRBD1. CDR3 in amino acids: CASSTSRQGRGYTF. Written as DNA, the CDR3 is TGTGCCAGCAGTACTAGCAGACAGGGCCGTGGCTACACCTTC.